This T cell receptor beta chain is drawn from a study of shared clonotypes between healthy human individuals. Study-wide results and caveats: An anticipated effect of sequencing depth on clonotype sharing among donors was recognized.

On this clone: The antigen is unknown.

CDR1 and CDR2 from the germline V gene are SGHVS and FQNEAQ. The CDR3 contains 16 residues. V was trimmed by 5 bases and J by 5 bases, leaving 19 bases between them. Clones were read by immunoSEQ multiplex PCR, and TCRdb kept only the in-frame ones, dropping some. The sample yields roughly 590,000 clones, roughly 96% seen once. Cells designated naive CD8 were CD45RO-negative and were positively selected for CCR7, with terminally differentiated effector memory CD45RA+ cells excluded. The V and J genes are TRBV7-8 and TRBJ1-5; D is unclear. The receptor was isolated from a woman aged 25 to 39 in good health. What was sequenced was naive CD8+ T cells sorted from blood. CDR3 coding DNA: TGTGCCAGCAGCCCCCCGGGATTAGTCGGAGATCAGCCCCAGCATTTT. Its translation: CASSPPGLVGDQPQHF.